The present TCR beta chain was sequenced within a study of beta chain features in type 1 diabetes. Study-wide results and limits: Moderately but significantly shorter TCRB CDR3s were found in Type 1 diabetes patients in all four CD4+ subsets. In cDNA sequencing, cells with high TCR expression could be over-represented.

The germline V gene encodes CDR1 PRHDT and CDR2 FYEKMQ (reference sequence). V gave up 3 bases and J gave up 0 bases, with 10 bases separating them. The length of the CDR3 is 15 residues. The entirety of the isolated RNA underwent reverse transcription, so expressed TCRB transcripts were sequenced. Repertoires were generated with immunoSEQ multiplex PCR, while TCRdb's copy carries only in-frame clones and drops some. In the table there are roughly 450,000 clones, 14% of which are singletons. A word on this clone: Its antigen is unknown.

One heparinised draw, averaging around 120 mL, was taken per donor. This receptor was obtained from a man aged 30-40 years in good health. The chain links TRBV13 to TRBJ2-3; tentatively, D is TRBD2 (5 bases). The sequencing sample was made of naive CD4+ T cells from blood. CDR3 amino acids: CASSFPGISTDTQYF. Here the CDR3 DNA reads TGTGCCAGCAGCTTCCCCGGGATTAGCACAGATACGCAGTATTTT. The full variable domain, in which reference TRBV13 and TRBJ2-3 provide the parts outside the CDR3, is AAGVIQSPRHLIKEKRETATLKCYPIPRHDTVYWYQQGPGQDPQFLISFYEKMQSDKGSIPDRFSAQQFSDYHSELNMSSLELGDSALYFCASSFPGISTDTQYFGPGTRLTVL.